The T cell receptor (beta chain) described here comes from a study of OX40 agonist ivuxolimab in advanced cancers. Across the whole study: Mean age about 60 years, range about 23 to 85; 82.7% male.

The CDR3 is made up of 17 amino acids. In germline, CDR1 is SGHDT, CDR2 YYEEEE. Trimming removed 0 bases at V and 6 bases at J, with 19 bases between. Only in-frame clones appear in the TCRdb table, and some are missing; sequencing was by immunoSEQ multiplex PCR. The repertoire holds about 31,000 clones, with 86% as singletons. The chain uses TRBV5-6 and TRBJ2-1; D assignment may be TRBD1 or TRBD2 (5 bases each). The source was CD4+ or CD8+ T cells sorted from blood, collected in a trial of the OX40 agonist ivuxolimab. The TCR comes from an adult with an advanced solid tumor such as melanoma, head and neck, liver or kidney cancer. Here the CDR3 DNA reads TGTGCCAGCAGCTTGGTCCAGGGAGCTTACCTCATCAATGAGCAGTTCTTC. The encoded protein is CASSLVQGAYLINEQFF.